One and the same sample provided the 29 T cell receptor beta chains below, sequenced in a study of CD8+ T cells in alopecia areata. The treatment denotes: oral pan-JAK inhibitor, 5-10 mg twice daily. Once RNA had been extracted, it was reverse transcribed into cDNA to act as the sequencing template. Measured with immunoSEQ multiplex PCR; TCRdb has only the in-frame clones, and not every one. The sample yields 110,000 to 150,000 clones, roughly four fifths seen once. Sequenced material: CD8+ T cells sorted from blood, taken at week 4, from a patient treated with tofacitinib. Source of these receptors: a human donor with alopecia areata.

The chain joins TRBV5-6 to TRBJ2-3; 7 nucleotides align to TRBD2. Germline V gives CDR1 SGHDT, CDR2 YYEEEE. Trimming removed 6 bases from V and 5 bases from J; junction bases left unmatched: 12. The CDR3 length is 15 residues. The CDR3 coding sequence is TGTGCCAGCACCCTAGGGCTAGCGGAAAGAGATACGCAGTATTTT. Amino acids: CASTLGLAERDTQYF.

The chain carries TRBV27 and TRBJ2-7, with a weak D call TRBD2 (5 bases). The CDR3 runs to 13 residues. Germline V CDR1 and CDR2: MNHEY, SMNVEV (reference sequence). Deletions cut 6 bases from V and 5 bases from J, with 14 bases between. The CDR3 DNA reads TGTGCCAGCAGCTCCGGGAATCTGGACGAGCAGTACTTC. Amino acid sequence: CASSSGNLDEQYF.

This clone appeared a few times. The chain recombines TRBV23-1 with TRBJ2-2, with 8 nucleotides matching TRBD2. TRBV23-1 is filed as an ORF, its function uncertain. The CDR3 has 17 amino acids. With V trimmed by 6 bases and J by 2 bases, 11 bases remained unmatched. The CDR3 sequence: CASSRYPGGPNTGELFF. In DNA, the CDR3 is TGCGCCAGCAGCCGATATCCGGGGGGGCCCAACACCGGGGAGCTGTTTTTT.

V and J are TRBV19 and TRBJ2-7, with D possibly matching TRBD1 (6 bases). Germline V gene data show CDR1 as LNHDA and CDR2 as SQIVND (reference sequence). The ends were cut back, 1 base at V and 3 bases at J, with 10 bases in the middle. The CDR3 sequence is 14 residues long. CDR3 bases: TGTGCCAGTAGTATAGCCACAGGGAACTACGAGCAGTACTTC. Encoded protein: CASSIATGNYEQYF.

The chain uses TRBV19 and TRBJ2-7, with 12 bases identical to TRBD1. Losses at the gene ends were 10 bases for V and 3 bases for J; bases not matched to a gene: 10. This CDR3 contains 15 residues. The germline CDR1 and CDR2 sequences are LNHDA and SQIVND (reference sequence). CDR3 region: CATTLGQGAIYEQYF. The CDR3 coding sequence is TGTGCCACCACCTTGGGACAGGGGGCAATCTACGAGCAGTACTTC.

The chain is built from TRBV7-9 and TRBJ2-7; D gene ambiguous. Deletions cut 6 bases from V and 3 bases from J, with 15 bases between. Per germline, CDR1 SEHNR and CDR2 FQNEAQ (reference sequence). The CDR3 runs to 14 residues. CDR3 sequence: CASSPAKGYYEQYF. CDR3 DNA: TGTGCCAGCAGTCCCGCGAAGGGTTACTACGAGCAGTACTTC.

This rearrangement joins TRBV21-1 to TRBJ2-3; the DNA was not used to check the table's D call, TRBD2. TRBV21-1 is tagged as a pseudogene. The CDR3 runs 20 residues. In nucleotides, the CDR3 is TGTGCCAGCAGCACACGGACTAGCGGGGGGTCAGTATTTAGCACAGATACGCAGTATTTT. Translating it yields CASSTRTSGGSVFSTDTQYF.

This chain connects TRBV4-1 to TRBJ2-3; 8 bases are shared with TRBD2. The CDR3 totals 16 residues. Germline V gene lookup returns CDR1 MGHRA and CDR2 YSYEKL. The ends lost 1 base at V and 2 bases at J; junction bases unmatched: 5. CDR3 in DNA: TGCGCCAGCAGCCAAGGCCCAGCGGGGGACACAGATACGCAGTATTTT. Protein product: CASSQGPAGDTDTQYF.

This clone was picked up a small number of times. V and J are TRBV2 and TRBJ2-7; D is possibly TRBD1 (6 bases). The V and J ends lost 5 bases and 4 bases respectively, with 18 bases between them. This CDR3 has 15 amino acids. Germline V gene lookup returns CDR1 SNHLY and CDR2 FYNNEI. This CDR3 is CASSNPGHGFYEQYF. CDR3 DNA sequence: TGTGCCAGCAGTAACCCGGGACACGGTTTTTACGAGCAGTACTTC.

The V and J genes are TRBV9 and TRBJ2-5; maybe TRBD2 (7 bases). V was shortened by 3 bases and J by 4 bases, with 19 bases between the two germline ends. Germline V gene lookup returns CDR1 SGDLS and CDR2 YYNGEE. This CDR3 region has 16 residues. In DNA form, the CDR3 reads TGTGCCAGCAGCGGGGGCGGCGGGGGCCCCGGAGAGACCCAGTACTTC. It yields the protein CASSGGGGGPGETQYF.

V and J are TRBV7-2 and TRBJ2-7, with D uncertain. The germline V gene has CDR1 SGHTA and CDR2 FQGNSA. V dropped 4 bases and J dropped 2 bases, with 12 bases sitting between them. The CDR3 is 14 residues long. The CDR3 bases are TGTGCCAGCAGCTCCTTCGACGGCACCTACGAGCAGTACTTC. As protein: CASSSFDGTYEQYF.

This chain links TRBV29-1 with TRBJ2-7; D may correspond to TRBD1 or TRBD2 (5 bases each). Germline CDR1 and CDR2: SQVTM and ANQGSEA. The CDR3 contains 13 residues. With 4 bases removed from V and 2 bases from J, the gap between germline ends came to 12 bases. CDR3 amino acids: CSVGVGEAYEQYF. Here the CDR3 DNA reads TGCAGCGTTGGGGTGGGGGAAGCCTACGAGCAGTACTTC.

The genes are TRBV29-1 and TRBJ2-5, with unresolved D. The assigned J gene may be wrong: the sequence end matches TRBJ2-7 better. This CDR3 region has 13 residues. The germline gives CDR1 SQVTM, CDR2 ANQGSEA. The CDR3 DNA follows: TGCAGCGTCCAGACTCCAGCAACCTACGAGCAGTACTTC. This gives the protein CSVQTPATYEQYF.

As regards this clone: One end of the junction does not line up with germline, which may come from a read error. The chain uses TRBV7-7 and TRBJ2-1, with TRBD2 matching over 12 bases. Per germline, CDR1 SSHAT and CDR2 FNYEAQ (reference sequence). CDR3 length: 20 amino acids. DNA for the CDR3: TGTGCTAGCAGCTTAGGGCCCACTAGCGGGGGGTCGTCCTCCTACAATGAGCAGTTCTTC. Translated: CASSLGPTSGGSSSYNEQFF. The whole variable domain, remainder taken from reference TRBV7-7 and TRBJ2-1, is GAGVSQSPRYKVTKRGQDVTLRCDPISSHATLYWYQQALGQGPEFLTYFNYEAQPDKSGLPSDRFSAERPEGSISTLTIQRTEQRDSAMYRCASSLGPTSGGSSSYNEQFFGPGTRLTVL.

The CDR3, as DNA: TGTGCCAGCAGCTCATGGACTAGCCGGGGGGAGACCCAGTACTTC. Protein product: CASSSWTSRGETQYF. V usage is TRBV7-9 and J usage is TRBJ2-5; 8 nucleotides agree with TRBD2. The V segment lost 4 bases and the J segment 5 bases; nucleotides outside the gene matches: 9. The germline V gene encodes CDR1 SEHNR and CDR2 FQNEAQ (reference sequence). This CDR3 region has 15 residues.

The chain employs TRBV5-1 and TRBJ1-1, with D unclear. The V and J ends lost 0 bases and 1 base respectively, with 7 bases between them. Per the germline V gene, CDR1 is SGHRS and CDR2 is YFSETQ. This CDR3 is 14 amino acids long. The CDR3 nucleotides read TGCGCCAGCAGCTTGGTGCGGGGGAACACTGAAGCTTTCTTT. Amino acid sequence: CASSLVRGNTEAFF.

The V and J genes are TRBV2 and TRBJ2-1, with TRBD2 matching 7 bases. The J segment lost 5 bases and the V segment lost 4 bases, leaving 5 bases of the junction unmatched. Germline V gives CDR1 SNHLY, CDR2 FYNNEI. This CDR3 spans 14 amino acids. Written as DNA, the CDR3 is TGTGCCAGCAGTGCATGGGGGGGGGACAATGAGCAGTTCTTC. This encodes CASSAWGGDNEQFF. Variable domain in full (rest from reference TRBV2 and TRBJ2-1): EPEVTQTPSHQVTQMGQEVILRCVPISNHLYFYWYRQILGQKVEFLVSFYNNEISEKSEIFDDQFSVERPDGSNFTLKIRSTKLEDSAMYFCASSAWGGDNEQFFGPGTRLTVL.

The V and J genes are TRBV4-2 and TRBJ2-1; 9 bases are shared with TRBD1. CDR1 LGHNA and CDR2 YNFKEQ come from the germline V gene. V shed 0 bases and J 6 bases; nucleotides not matched to a gene: 9. The CDR3 has 17 amino acids. The DNA of the CDR3 is TGTGCCAGCAGCCAAGATGTCATGGGGACAGGGACCAATGAGCAGTTCTTC. Its protein product is CASSQDVMGTGTNEQFF.

This chain connects TRBV27 to TRBJ2-7, with D uncertain. The germline V and J ends were trimmed by 5 bases and 3 bases, with 11 bases remaining between them. CDR3 length: 13 amino acids. The V gene's germline CDR1 is MNHEY and CDR2 SMNVEV (reference sequence). The CDR3 bases are TGTGCCAGCAGTATGGGAAATCTCTACGAGCAGTACTTC. Translation gives CASSMGNLYEQYF.

The chain is built from TRBV6-6 and TRBJ1-1; TRBD1 is a possible D gene (5 bases). The CDR3 contains 16 residues. The V end was cut by 7 bases, the J end by 4 bases, with 22 bases between. The germline CDR1 and CDR2 sequences are MNHNY and SVGAGI (reference sequence). DNA for the CDR3: TGTGCCAGCACCCGTGGGGACGTCGGGCTGGGCACTGAAGCTTTCTTT. Amino acid sequence: CASTRGDVGLGTEAFF.

This sequence joins TRBV6-5 and TRBJ2-3, with 10 bases aligning to TRBD2. V dropped 2 bases and J dropped 4; count of bases not matched to a gene: 6. Germline loops: CDR1 MNHEY, CDR2 SVGAGI. The length of the CDR3 is 16 residues. The CDR3 region is CASSYTSGGAADTQYF. CDR3 DNA: TGTGCCAGCAGTTACACCAGCGGGGGGGCCGCAGATACGCAGTATTTT.

The J gene is TRBJ2-1, the V gene TRBV6-5; D possibly corresponds to TRBD2 (6 bases). The germline V gene has CDR1 MNHEY and CDR2 SVGAGI. With 7 bases removed from V and 2 bases from J, the gap between germline ends came to 12 bases. CDR3 length: 14 amino acids. The DNA for the CDR3 is TGTGCCAGCAATCGGGGGACGACCTACAATGAGCAGTTCTTC. Encoded protein: CASNRGTTYNEQFF.

This chain joins TRBV4-1 and TRBJ2-5, with a tentative D call TRBD2 (6 bases). Deletions cut 1 base from V and 7 bases from J, with 25 bases between. CDR3 length: 18 amino acids. Germline V gene data show CDR1 as MGHRA and CDR2 as YSYEKL. The DNA of the CDR3 is TGCGCCAGCAGCCAAGGGGACTTACGAAGGGCCGACGCGCGGACCCAGTACTTC. Its translation is CASSQGDLRRADARTQYF.

The J gene is TRBJ2-5, the V gene TRBV4-3; 7 nucleotides match TRBD2. V was pared by 5 bases and J by 4 bases, with 13 bases of the junction left unmatched. Germline CDR1 reads LGHNA; CDR2 reads YSLEER. This CDR3 contains 16 residues. Here the CDR3 DNA reads TGCGCCAGCAGCTACTCCTTGACGGGCGGGAGAGAGACCCAGTACTTC. Encoded protein: CASSYSLTGGRETQYF.

The rearrangement joins TRBV4-1 to TRBJ2-7, with 7 bases aligning to TRBD1. The CDR3 length is 15 residues. Germline-derived CDR1 and CDR2 are MGHRA and YSYEKL. V gave up 3 bases and J gave up 0 bases; unmatched junction bases: 5. The CDR3: CASSQTTGSSYEQYF. The CDR3 coding sequence is TGCGCCAGCAGCCAGACGACAGGGAGCTCCTACGAGCAGTACTTC.

This clone has only a few counts. This chain joins TRBV7-2 and TRBJ2-1; TRBD1 matches at 9 bases. The ends lost 7 bases at V and 7 bases at J; junction bases unmatched: 11. CDR1 and CDR2 from the germline V gene are SGHTA and FQGNSA. CDR3 length: 15 amino acids. In DNA, the CDR3 is TGTGCCAGCACAATTCCAACAGGGGGCAGGAATGAGCAGTTCTTC. Translating it yields CASTIPTGGRNEQFF. The whole variable domain, filled in from reference TRBV7-2 and TRBJ2-1, reads GAGVSQSPSNKVTEKGKDVELRCDPISGHTALYWYRQSLGQGLEFLIYFQGNSAPDKSGLPSDRFSAERTGGSVSTLTIQRTQQEDSAVYLCASTIPTGGRNEQFFGPGTRLTVL.

Only a few counts were recorded for this clone. V usage is TRBV10-3 and J usage is TRBJ2-7; TRBD1 agrees at 9 bases. CDR3 size: 15 residues. CDR1 is ENHRY, CDR2 SYGVKD, per germline. Trimming took 3 bases from V and 3 from J; bases not matched to a gene: 6. The CDR3 protein is CAISDQDRGFYEQYF. CDR3 sequence (DNA): TGTGCCATCAGTGATCAGGACAGGGGATTCTACGAGCAGTACTTC.

This chain joins TRBV29-1 and TRBJ1-2; 7 bases map to TRBD1. Germline V gene lookup returns CDR1 SQVTM and CDR2 ANQGSEA. The CDR3 is 13 residues long. Trimming removed 3 bases from V and 1 base from J; junction bases left unmatched: 2. The CDR3 is CSVEQGDNYGYTF. Here the CDR3 DNA reads TGCAGCGTTGAGCAGGGGGATAACTATGGCTACACCTTC.

The gene calls are TRBV7-8 and TRBJ2-3; 12 nucleotides align to TRBD2. V was pared by 5 bases and J by 2 bases, with 11 bases of the junction left unmatched. CDR3 size: 18 residues. Looked up from germline, CDR1 is SGHVS and CDR2 is FQNEAQ. CDR3 protein: CASSPRLAGGQITDTQYF. DNA for the CDR3: TGTGCCAGCAGCCCGCGTCTAGCGGGGGGGCAGATCACAGATACGCAGTATTTT.